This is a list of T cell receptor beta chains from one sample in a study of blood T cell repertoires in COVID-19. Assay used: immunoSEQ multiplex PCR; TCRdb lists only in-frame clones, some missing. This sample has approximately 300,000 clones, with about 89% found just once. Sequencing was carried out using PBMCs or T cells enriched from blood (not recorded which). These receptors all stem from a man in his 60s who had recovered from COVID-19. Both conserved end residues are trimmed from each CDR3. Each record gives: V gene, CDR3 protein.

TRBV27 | ASSHSLGQGNYGYT
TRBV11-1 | ASSLRLGAGTYEQY
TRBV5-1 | ASSFHSSGANVLT
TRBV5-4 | ASSPTGTATSYGYT
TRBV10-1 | ASSESSGYPYEQY
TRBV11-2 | ASSLAAVYNSPLH
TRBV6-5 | ASSYGQGNEKLF
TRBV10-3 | AISEQQGNTEAF
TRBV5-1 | ASSPGGTTSSSQQY
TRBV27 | ASSYFSTQY
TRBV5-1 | ASSLESGSYNEQF
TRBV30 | AWSVRRGRGLSEAF
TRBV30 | AWSETGRYGYT
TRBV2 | ASSDLLRYTDTQY
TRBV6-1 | ASSELGGTYGYT
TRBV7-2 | ASSLGSSSGNTIY
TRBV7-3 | ASSLVGTSGSTDTQY
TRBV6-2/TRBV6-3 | ASSYRDRGSSTDTQY
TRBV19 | ASSIQLAGGVDTQY
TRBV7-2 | ASSLVGGGIYEQY
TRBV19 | ASSIGSGFHNEQF
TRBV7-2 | ASSLARASGRVGELF
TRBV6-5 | ASILGGDYGYT
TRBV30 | AWSVGDGYT
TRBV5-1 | ASSPRTGDMNTEAF
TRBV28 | ASTKLGTGGTEAF
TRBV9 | ASSVGAKSSYEQY
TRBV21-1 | ASSKGTGSFSGNTIY
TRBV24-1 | ATSDPQGAGEKLF
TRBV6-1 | ASSEYPRGSYEQY
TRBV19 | ASSMGREPYNEQF
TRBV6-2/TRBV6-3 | ASSYSGRARDTGELF
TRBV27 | ASRSNSGANVLT
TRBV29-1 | SVSLAGVEQF
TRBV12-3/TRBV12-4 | ASTDNRGNEQY
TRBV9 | ASSVDGGGVNTGELF
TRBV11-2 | ASSLDRPSGGVAF
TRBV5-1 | ASRGTEYGYT
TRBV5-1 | ASSLGQNNSPLH
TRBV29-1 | SATYSTPTYEQY
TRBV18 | ASSPSLVRASGNTIY
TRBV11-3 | ASSPGTANTGELF
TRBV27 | ASSLLRAGDTEAF
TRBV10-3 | AISEKTGGMAEAF
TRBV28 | ASSLGTAAYEQY
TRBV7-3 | ASSNPGLVDTQY
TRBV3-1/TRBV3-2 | ASSQQGAANEKLF
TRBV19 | ASSLGLATDTQY
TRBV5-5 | ASSGLYGGLNTEAF
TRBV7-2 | ASSFLGHSDTQY
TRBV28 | ASGPVGTGKKETQY
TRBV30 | AWSAWQGAKGYT
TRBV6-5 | ASIPWQGPNTEAF